This TCR beta chain was captured by sequencing in a study of cytomegalovirus exposure and HLA in healthy donors. Study-level findings and limits: Associated with cytomegalovirus, according to the listing, were some 180 TCR beta chains.

The CDR3 has 13 residues. Germline-derived CDR1 and CDR2 are KGHSH and LQKENI. Trimming shortened V by 4 bases and J by 8 bases, and 14 bases separated the two germline ends. Only in-frame clones appear in the TCRdb table, and some are missing; sequencing was by immunoSEQ multiplex PCR. The table includes under 400,000 clones, 88% detected once. Separate from the approximately 600-subject first cohort was the roughly 120-subject validation cohort, to which the donors belonged. Points on this clone: Its antigen is not identified.

The chain couples TRBV18 to TRBJ1-1; possible D gene TRBD1, 6 bases. Sequencing was carried out using PBMCs. This TCR was recovered from a man between 25 and 39 years old in good health and CMV-seronegative. CDR3 DNA: TGTGCCAGCTCACAACAGACAGGTCTGGAAGCTTTCTTT. It encodes CASSQQTGLEAFF.